The 30 T cell receptor beta chains in this list originate from one sample, sequenced in a study of glioma-infiltrating T cells. TCR alpha and beta CDR3 regions were amplified from RNA using iRepertoire nested multiplex PCR. TCRdb redid the calling of the multiplex PCR reads with MiXCR, one entry per CDR3 protein. Of 170,000 or so distinct CDR3 sequences listed, more than 35% are singletons. Material for sequencing was glioma tissue, nonneoplastic brain tissue, or PBMCs (not recorded which). The source is a human donor with low-grade glioma or glioblastoma, undergoing nonglioma brain surgery, or in good health (not recorded which).

CDR3 region: CASSLGQSLYGYTF. The CDR3 region has the DNA TGCGCCAGCAGCTTGGGACAGTCTCTCTATGGCTACACCTTC. The rearrangement links TRBV5-1 to TRBJ1-2, with a possible D match to TRBD1 (5 bases). Trimming pared 0 bases from V and 4 bases from J, leaving 10 bases between. There are 14 residues in the CDR3. CDR1 and CDR2 from the germline V gene are SGHRS and YFSETQ.

The chain links TRBV12-3 or TRBV12-4 to TRBJ2-7, with D possibly TRBD2 on 5 matching bases. Trimming removed 1 base from V and 7 bases from J, with 11 bases in between. CDR3 length: 13 amino acids. The CDR3 region has the DNA TGTGCCAGCAGTTTAGGGACTTTCAATGAGCAGTACTTC. As protein: CASSLGTFNEQYF.

About this clonotype: This may be a read error, as it is one base from a much larger clone. This sequence joins TRBV18 and TRBJ2-3, with 8 bases lining up with TRBD1. The CDR3 is 15 residues long. V shed 5 bases, J shed 2 bases, and the junction held 6 bases outside the gene matches. CDR1 KGHSH and CDR2 LQKENI come from the germline V gene. This chain's CDR3 is CASSSGQGTTDTQYF. CDR3 bases: TGTGCCAGCTCATCCGGACAGGGCACCACAGATACGCAGTATTTT.

This clonotype was recorded many times. V and J are TRBV2 and TRBJ1-1; D gene uncertain. This CDR3 is built from 17 residues. With 6 bases removed from V and 1 base from J, the gap between germline ends came to 21 bases. Per germline, CDR1 SNHLY and CDR2 FYNNEI. The CDR3 sequence: CASSLIRVGVGNTEAFF. The CDR3 coding sequence is TGTGCCAGCAGCTTAATACGAGTAGGTGTAGGGAACACTGAAGCTTTCTTT.

The V gene is TRBV6-2 or TRBV6-3, the J gene TRBJ2-1, with 13 bases aligning to TRBD2. V was clipped by 3 bases and J by 8 bases; unmatched bases: 10. Germline CDR1 and CDR2: MNHEY and SVGEGT. The CDR3 spans 17 residues. The CDR3 region is CASSYSGLAGLVYEQFF. CDR3 bases: TGTGCCAGCAGTTATTCGGGACTAGCGGGATTAGTCTATGAGCAGTTCTTC.

The V gene is TRBV12-3 or TRBV12-4, the J gene TRBJ1-2; TRBD1 agrees at 8 bases. Trimming removed 7 bases from V and 7 bases from J; junction bases left unmatched: 14. The CDR3 has 15 amino acids. The DNA for the CDR3 is TGTGCCAGCAATATGAGGGGACAGGTGGCATCTGGCTACACCTTC. This codes for CASNMRGQVASGYTF.

This clonotype showed up just a few times. A much larger clone lies a single base off, so this may be a read error. The J gene is TRBJ2-5, the V gene TRBV20-1; D ambiguous. CDR3 length equals 11 residues. Germline CDR1 reads DFQATT; CDR2 reads SNEGSKA (reference sequence). The CDR3 spells CSARGGETKYF. In DNA form, the CDR3 reads TGCAGTGCTAGAGGAGGAGAGACCAAGTACTTC.

Note on this clonotype: A single base separates this from a much larger clone, so it may be a read error. The chain couples TRBV20-1 to TRBJ2-7; maybe TRBD2 (6 bases). V was cut by 5 bases and J by 3 bases, with 17 bases left in between. CDR1 and CDR2 (germline): DFQATT, SNEGSKA (reference sequence). The CDR3 spans 14 residues. CDR3: CSAHRLEGDYEQYF. CDR3 DNA sequence: TGCAGTGCTCACCGACTAGAGGGCGACTACGAGCAGTACTTC.

To note about this clonotype: A much larger clonotype is one base distant, so this may be a read error. The chain combines TRBV29-1 with TRBJ2-7; TRBD2 matches at 12 bases. The CDR3 contains 16 residues. Germline V gives CDR1 SQVTM, CDR2 ANQGSEA. V gave up 4 bases and J gave up 5 bases; unmatched junction bases: 12. CDR3 in DNA: TGCAGCGTTGCAACAGCTAGCGGGAGGGTATCCGACGAGCAGTACTTC. This gives the protein CSVATASGRVSDEQYF.

As for this clonotype: This may be a read error, as it is one base from a much larger clone. The rearrangement links TRBV20-1 to TRBJ2-1; 10 bases match TRBD2. The CDR3 length is 14 residues. CDR1 is DFQATT and CDR2 is SNEGSKA in the germline V gene (reference sequence). CDR3 DNA sequence: TGCAGTGCTAGGGGGACTAGCGCCTACAATGAGCAGTCCTTC. The encoded protein is CSARGTSAYNEQSF.

This clonotype has only a few counts. This could be a read error, since a much larger clone is one nucleotide away. The chain recombines TRBV20-1 with TRBJ2-1, with no clear D. Germline values: CDR1 DFQATT, CDR2 SNEGSKA (reference sequence). This CDR3 has 11 residues. Trimming stripped 0 bases from V and 10 bases from J, with 7 bases between. As DNA, the CDR3 is TGCAGTGCTAGAGATAAGGTCGAGCAGTTCTTC. This translates into CSARDKVEQFF.

This clonotype was counted ten times or more. The chain combines TRBV11-2 with TRBJ2-7, with D tentatively TRBD1 or TRBD2 (5 bases each). This CDR3 is built from 15 residues. The germline V gene has CDR1 SGHAT and CDR2 FQNNGV. Deletions cut 5 bases from V and 4 bases from J, with 18 bases between. CDR3 DNA: TGTGCCAGCAGCCCCGTCCCCCGGGACGGTTACGAGCAGTACTTC. Translated, it gives CASSPVPRDGYEQYF.

This rearrangement joins TRBV7-3 to TRBJ2-1; D possibly corresponds to TRBD2 (5 bases). The end of the DNA is better explained by TRBJ2-7, so the J call may be wrong. CDR1 SGHTA and CDR2 FQGTGA come from the germline V gene. This CDR3 spans 16 amino acids. CDR3 in DNA: TGTGCCAGCAGCTTAGAATCGAGCCGGGGAGCCTACGAGCAGTACTTC. Translating gives CASSLESSRGAYEQYF.

This clonotype was seen repeatedly, ten times or more. This chain joins TRBV7-9 and TRBJ2-2; 9 bases line up with TRBD1. The CDR3 extends over 15 amino acids. After removal of 4 bases from V and 5 bases from J, the junction contained 5 bases not matched to a gene. The germline CDR1 and CDR2 sequences are SEHNR and FQNEAQ (reference sequence). The CDR3 protein is CASSYGQGITGELFF. The CDR3 region has the DNA TGTGCCAGCAGCTACGGACAGGGGATTACCGGGGAGCTGTTTTTT.

The gene calls are TRBV6-1 and TRBJ1-5; TRBD1 is a possible D gene (5 bases). CDR1 and CDR2 from the germline V gene are MNHNS and SASEGT. This CDR3 is 13 amino acids long. The V gene lost 5 bases and the J gene lost 10 bases, with 15 bases spanning the gap. The CDR3 coding sequence is TGTGCCAGCAGTACAGGAAGCAATAAACCCCAGCATTTT. Translated, it gives CASSTGSNKPQHF.

This clonotype has at least ten counts. J is TRBJ2-3 and V is TRBV20-1; no clear D gene. Germline CDR1 and CDR2: DFQATT and SNEGSKA (reference sequence). The CDR3 loop spans 12 amino acids. Trimming cost V 5 bases and J 4 bases, with 10 bases left between them. The CDR3 spells CSASPPPDTQYF. The CDR3 DNA sequence: TGCAGTGCTTCCCCGCCCCCAGATACGCAGTATTTT.

V is TRBV4-2 and J is TRBJ1-5; D is uncertain. The CDR3 is made up of 16 amino acids. V lost 1 base and J lost 0, with 10 bases in between. Germline V lookup: CDR1 LGHNA, CDR2 YNFKEQ. The CDR3 loop is CASSQVMWDSNQPQHF. CDR3 in DNA: TGTGCCAGCAGCCAAGTTATGTGGGATAGCAATCAGCCCCAGCATTTT.

Many counts were recorded for this clonotype. V gene TRBV27 combines with J gene TRBJ2-1; D possibly uses TRBD1 or TRBD2 (5 bases each). V lost 3 bases to trimming and J lost 0 bases, with 9 bases between them. The germline V gene has CDR1 MNHEY and CDR2 SMNVEV (reference sequence). CDR3 length: 15 amino acids. Here the CDR3 reads CASSFGASSYNEQFF. The CDR3 bases are TGTGCCAGCAGTTTCGGGGCGAGCTCCTACAATGAGCAGTTCTTC.

As concerns this clonotype: Being one base from a much bigger clone, this may be a read error. The V call is TRBV20-1, the J call TRBJ1-1, with D unclear. The CDR3 length is 16 residues. CDR1 and CDR2 (germline): DFQATT, SNEGSKA (reference sequence). The chain's CDR3 is CSAGDSASGMNTEAFF. The CDR3 DNA follows: TGCAGTGCTGGAGATAGTGCATCGGGGATGAACACTGAAGCTTTCTTT.

About this clonotype itself: A junction boundary mismatches the germline segment, possibly from a read error. The gene calls are TRBV20-1 and TRBJ2-2; TRBD1 aligns across 8 bases. The CDR3 is 14 residues long. Looked up from germline, CDR1 is DFQATT and CDR2 is SNEGSKA (reference sequence). CDR3 protein: CSAWTGRNTGELLF. DNA for the CDR3: TGCAGTGCTTGGACAGGGAGGAACACCGGGGAGCTGCTTTTT.

About this clonotype itself: A much bigger clone sits one base away, suggesting this may be a read error. The missing conserved phenylalanine or tryptophan at the end of this CDR3 makes a read error likely. The chain joins TRBV28 to TRBJ2-1, with D possibly TRBD2 on 6 matching bases. This CDR3 is built from 13 residues. V was cut by 8 bases and J by 5 bases, with 13 bases left in between. Germline CDR1 MDHEN, CDR2 SYDVKM. The CDR3 sequence is CASLAGGNNEQFL. In DNA form, the CDR3 reads TGTGCCAGCCTTGCCGGGGGAAACAATGAGCAGTTCTTA.

In its sample, this clonotype was seen many times. The chain uses TRBV6-2 or TRBV6-3 and TRBJ1-4; D not certain. CDR1 is MNHEY, CDR2 SVGEGT, per germline. The V and J ends lost 2 bases and 7 bases respectively, with 11 bases between them. The CDR3 runs to 14 residues. The CDR3 coding sequence is TGTGCCAGCAGTTACCGGAGGGAAGGTGAAAAACTGTTTTTT. This translates into CASSYRREGEKLFF.

The chain joins TRBV18 to TRBJ2-1, with D maybe TRBD2 (5 bases). The CDR3 is 17 amino acids. CDR1 is KGHSH and CDR2 is LQKENI in the germline V gene. V lost 3 bases and J 7 bases, leaving 22 bases between the germline ends. CDR3 coding DNA: TGTGCCAGCTCACCTCGCGGAACAGCGGCAGGTGAAAATGAGCAGTTCTTC. Amino acids: CASSPRGTAAGENEQFF.

This clonotype came up a few times. This rearrangement joins TRBV18 to TRBJ1-1, with no clear D. The germline CDR1 and CDR2 sequences are KGHSH and LQKENI. Trimming stripped 2 bases from V and 2 bases from J, with 6 bases between. The CDR3 loop spans 13 amino acids. CDR3 coding DNA: TGTGCCAGCTCACCATCGCAAAACACTGAAGCTTTCTTT. Its translation: CASSPSQNTEAFF.

This clonotype was detected many times. The chain recombines TRBV28 with TRBJ1-1; D is unclear. This CDR3 region has 15 residues. V shed 6 bases and J shed 0 bases, with 14 bases lying between them. The germline V gene encodes CDR1 MDHEN and CDR2 SYDVKM. Here the CDR3 reads CASSFLPGVNTEAFF. Written as DNA, the CDR3 is TGTGCCAGCAGCTTCCTACCTGGGGTGAACACTGAAGCTTTCTTT.

This clonotype has just a few counts. A much larger clone differs from this one at a single base, so this may be a read error. V and J are TRBV28 and TRBJ2-5; unclear D gene. This CDR3 region has 13 residues. The germline V gene has CDR1 MDHEN and CDR2 SYDVKM. Deletions cut 4 bases from V and 2 bases from J, with 8 bases between. For the CDR3, the DNA is TGTGCCAGCAGTTCTATAGTGCAAGAGACCCAGTACTTC. Translation: CASSSIVQETQYF.

This chain links TRBV29-1 with TRBJ2-1; 15 bases agree with TRBD2. The CDR3 is 16 amino acids. V gave up 6 bases and J gave up 10 bases; unmatched junction bases: 13. Germline V gene data show CDR1 as SQVTM and CDR2 as ANQGSEA. As DNA, the CDR3 is TGCAGCGTCGCCTCCGGGACTAGCGGGAGGTTAGGGGAGCAGTTCTTC. Residues: CSVASGTSGRLGEQFF.

Turning to this clonotype: One end of the junction varies from germline; a read error may be responsible. The rearrangement uses TRBV20-1 and TRBJ2-1; TRBD1 agrees at 7 bases. Per germline, CDR1 DFQATT and CDR2 SNEGSKA (reference sequence). There are 14 residues in the CDR3. Here the CDR3 DNA reads TGCAGTGCTAGAGCACAGGGGACGTTCTTTGAGCAGTTGTTC. Protein product: CSARAQGTFFEQLF.

On this clonotype: This may arise from a read error, as a much more abundant clone is one base away. The V gene is TRBV20-1, the J gene TRBJ2-1; perhaps TRBD2 as D (6 bases). The CDR3 totals 15 residues. The germline gives CDR1 DFQATT, CDR2 SNEGSKA (reference sequence). The V end lost 5 bases, the J end lost 5 bases, and 19 bases lay between the germline ends. The CDR3 nucleotides read TGCAGTGCTCCGAAGACTAGAGGGCCCGACAATGAGCAGTTCTTC. This sequence encodes CSAPKTRGPDNEQFF.

As concerns this clonotype: This sequence may be a read error, since a much larger clone differs from it by one base. This chain connects TRBV28 to TRBJ1-1, with no clear D. The CDR3 is made up of 15 amino acids. Germline values: CDR1 MDHEN, CDR2 SYDVKM. Trimming removed 3 bases at V and 5 bases at J, with 16 bases between. The CDR3 DNA reads TGTGCCAGCAGTTTTCTAGTGGGCAGAGGGACTGAAGCTTTCTTT. It is translated as CASSFLVGRGTEAFF. The full variable domain, with the rest looked up from reference TRBV28 and TRBJ1-1, is DVKVTQSSRYLVKRTGEKVFLECVQDMDHENMFWYRQDPGLGLRLIYFSYDVKMKEKGDIPEGYSVSREKKERFSLILESASTNQTSMYLCASSFLVGRGTEAFFGQGTRLTVV.